Reported below is one T cell receptor beta chain. Its antigen is undetermined. The data belong to a study of CD8+CD57+ T cells in acquired aplastic anemia. In the study overall: Average DNA yield from sorted CD4+ and CD8+ cells was around 3.2 ug. Average CD4+ read depth in healthy donors was 9.5 million to 13 million reads. Study-level findings and limits: The study identified twenty-nine CD8+ CDR3 sequences shared by patients and controls. Patients and healthy controls showed no significant CD8+ Simpson's diversity difference.

Using genomic DNA as the template, TCR beta VDJ and CDR3 profiling was carried out. TCRdb re-called the reads with MiXCR, one entry per CDR3 protein. The data contain over 150,000 distinct CDR3 sequences, approximately 40% of them singletons. Germline-derived CDR1 and CDR2 are SNHLY and FYNNEI. This CDR3 has 14 residues. V was trimmed by 4 bases and J by 7 bases, leaving 11 bases between them. The source material was sorted CD4+, CD8+, or CD8+CD57+ T cells (not recorded which) from PBMCs. This TCR was recovered from a human donor in good health. This sequence joins TRBV2 and TRBJ1-6, with D unclear. The DNA for the CDR3 is TGTGCCAGCAGTGGAGAATCGGTGAATTCACCCCTCCACTTT. The encoded protein is CASSGESVNSPLHF.